The T cell receptor (beta chain) described here comes from a study of cytomegalovirus exposure and HLA in healthy donors. Study context: An analysis done earlier identified 117 million unique TCR beta sequences from 200 million or so T cells.

PCR primers comprised 60 Vbeta and 13 Jbeta primers. Assay: immunoSEQ multiplex PCR; the TCRdb copy retains only in-frame clones and omits some. The table includes 110,000 or so clones, about 64% detected once. With respect to this clone: Its antigen is undetermined.

The length of the CDR3 is 15 residues. From germline, CDR1 is SNHLY and CDR2 FYNNEI. Trimming removed 4 bases from V and 8 bases from J, with 20 bases in between. Study conclusions and caveats: Reportedly, diagnosis of cytomegalovirus status by the classifier showed high specificity and sensitivity.

Sequenced input: PBMCs. This rearrangement joins TRBV2 to TRBJ1-2; perhaps TRBD1 as D (6 bases). The source of this sequence is a man aged 18 to 30 in good health and CMV-seropositive. CDR3 nucleotides: TGTGCCAGCAGTGCGCTGACAGGCGGATTCGGAGGCTACACCTTC. Protein product: CASSALTGGFGGYTF.